A single sample gave rise to the 8 T cell receptor beta chains below, sequenced in a study of blood T cell repertoires in COVID-19. The method was immunoSEQ multiplex PCR; TCRdb's version includes in-frame clones alone and lacks a portion of them. The sample records fewer than 400,000 clones, roughly nine tenths being singletons. Specimen: peripheral blood. These receptors were obtained from a woman aged 25 to 39 with COVID-19, enrolled during active disease.

The chain is built from TRBV7-9 and TRBJ1-2, with D possibly TRBD1 on 5 matching bases. Germline V gene data show CDR1 as SEHNR and CDR2 as FQNEAQ (reference sequence). This CDR3 has 13 residues. Trimming pared 2 bases from V and 6 bases from J, leaving 10 bases between. The CDR3 loop reads CASSLKVQDGYTF. CDR3 in DNA: TGTGCCAGCAGCTTAAAGGTACAGGATGGCTACACCTTC.

This chain links TRBV30 with TRBJ2-5, with TRBD2 identical over 7 bases. The CDR3 spans 14 residues. Per germline, CDR1 GTSNPN and CDR2 SVGIG (reference sequence). With V trimmed by 2 bases and J by 3 bases, 6 bases remained unmatched. CDR3 amino acids: CAWSLGTTKETQYF. The DNA for the CDR3 is TGTGCCTGGAGTTTGGGGACTACCAAAGAGACCCAGTACTTC.

Notes on this clone: This sample also contains other DNA sequences that code for the same CDR3. The CDR3 reads CASSLSGGPYNEQFF. The CDR3 DNA reads TGTGCCAGCAGTTTATCAGGGGGCCCCTACAATGAGCAGTTCTTC. The chain links TRBV27 to TRBJ2-1, with TRBD1 matching over 7 bases. This CDR3 contains 15 residues. The trim removed 0 bases at V and 2 bases at J, leaving 1 base unmatched. Germline V CDR1 and CDR2: MNHEY, SMNVEV (reference sequence).

V usage is TRBV19 and J usage is TRBJ1-4; D uncertain. Germline CDR1 reads LNHDA; CDR2 reads SQIVND (reference sequence). V was cut by 3 bases and J by 6 bases, with 11 bases left in between. This CDR3 has 14 residues. The CDR3 bases are TGTGCCAGTAGTATTCGAAGTAGTGATGAAAAACTGTTTTTT. It encodes CASSIRSSDEKLFF. Together with reference TRBV19 and TRBJ1-4, the CDR3 gives the full variable domain: DGGITQSPKYLFRKEGQNVTLSCEQNLNHDAMYWYRQDPGQGLRLIYYSQIVNDFQKGDIAEGYSVSREKKESFPLTVTSAQKNPTAFYLCASSIRSSDEKLFFGSGTQLSVL.

This rearrangement joins TRBV28 to TRBJ2-7, with a weak D call TRBD1 (6 bases). The CDR3 contains 15 residues. V was pared by 6 bases and J by 2 bases, with 17 bases between. Per germline, CDR1 MDHEN and CDR2 SYDVKM. The chain's CDR3 is CASSDIQGPTYEQYF. The DNA for the CDR3 is TGTGCCAGCAGCGACATCCAGGGGCCAACCTACGAGCAGTACTTC.

The chain carries TRBV3-1 (or the pseudogene TRBV3-2) and TRBJ2-3; 14 positions agree with TRBD2. CDR1 and CDR2 (germline): LGHDT, YNNKEL (reference sequence). V lost 3 bases to trimming and J lost 5 bases; unmatched junction nucleotides: 10. This CDR3 has 18 residues. The CDR3 spells CASSQAHSGTSGGDTQYF. The DNA for the CDR3 is TGTGCCAGCAGCCAGGCTCATAGTGGGACTAGCGGGGGAGATACGCAGTATTTT.

The rearrangement joins TRBV27 to TRBJ2-7; TRBD1 aligns across 8 bases. This CDR3 is built from 14 residues. Trimming removed 7 bases from V and 5 bases from J; junction bases left unmatched: 10. Germline V gene sequence: CDR1 MNHEY, CDR2 SMNVEV (reference sequence). In nucleotides, the CDR3 is TGTGCCAGCACCCCGACAGGGGCCTGGAACGAGCAGTACTTC. This codes for CASTPTGAWNEQYF.

This chain connects TRBV5-1 to TRBJ2-1; 12 positions agree with TRBD1. Germline V lookup: CDR1 SGHRS, CDR2 YFSETQ. V was clipped by 0 bases and J by 7 bases; unmatched bases: 11. The CDR3 length is 18 residues. For the CDR3, the DNA is TGCGCCAGCAGCTTGGCCTCCGGGACAGGGGGCAGGACAAATGAGCAGTTCTTC. It encodes CASSLASGTGGRTNEQFF.